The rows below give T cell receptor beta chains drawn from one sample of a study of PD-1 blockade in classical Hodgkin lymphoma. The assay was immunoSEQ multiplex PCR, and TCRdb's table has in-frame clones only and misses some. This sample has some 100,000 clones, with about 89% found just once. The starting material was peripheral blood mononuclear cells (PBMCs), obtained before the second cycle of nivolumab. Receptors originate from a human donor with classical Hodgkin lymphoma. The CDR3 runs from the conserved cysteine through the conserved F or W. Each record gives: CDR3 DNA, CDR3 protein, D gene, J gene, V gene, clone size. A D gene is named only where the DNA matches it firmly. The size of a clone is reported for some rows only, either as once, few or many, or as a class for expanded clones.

DNA: TGTGCCAGCAGCTCGGACATCGCGAACACCGGGGAGCTGTTTTTT
CDR3: CASSSDIANTGELFF
D: .
J: TRBJ2-2
V: TRBV5-8
size: .

DNA: TGTGCCTGGAGTGTAAGGGAAAACATTCAGTACTTC
CDR3: CAWSVRENIQYF
D: .
J: TRBJ2-4
V: TRBV30
size: .

DNA: TGTGCTAGTGGTCCCCCCCGTGCCTCCGGTGGTGAAAAACTGTTTTTT
CDR3: CASGPPRASGGEKLFF
D: .
J: TRBJ1-4
V: TRBV12-5
size: .

DNA: TGTGCCAGCAGCTTGGCCGGGGGGCGGGCGGAAGCTTTCTTT
CDR3: CASSLAGGRAEAFF
D: .
J: TRBJ1-1
V: TRBV11-2
size: .

DNA: TGTGCCATCAGGACGGCGGATCAGCCCCAGCATTTT
CDR3: CAIRTADQPQHF
D: .
J: TRBJ1-5
V: TRBV10-3
size: few

DNA: TGTGCCTGGAGTGACACGGACGTTTATGGCTACACCTTC
CDR3: CAWSDTDVYGYTF
D: .
J: TRBJ1-2
V: TRBV30
size: .

DNA: TGTGCCAGCAGCTTAGAGGTGGATTCACCCCTCCACTTT
CDR3: CASSLEVDSPLHF
D: .
J: TRBJ1-6
V: TRBV7-2
size: .

DNA: TGTGCCAGCAGTGGACTAGCGGGGGTCAACACCGGGGAGCTGTTTTTT
CDR3: CASSGLAGVNTGELFF
D: TRBD2
J: TRBJ2-2
V: TRBV25-1
size: .

DNA: TGTGCCAGCAGTTTAAGCGGGGGGGAGCTGTTTTTT
CDR3: CASSLSGGELFF
D: .
J: TRBJ2-2
V: TRBV14
size: .

DNA: TGCGCCAGCAGCCTACCGGACAGAAAAAGCTCCTACGAGCAGTACTTC
CDR3: CASSLPDRKSSYEQYF
D: .
J: TRBJ2-7
V: TRBV5-1
size: once

DNA: TGTGCCAGCAGTATCACGAGGACGGCCGAAGCTTTCTTT
CDR3: CASSITRTAEAFF
D: .
J: TRBJ1-1
V: TRBV28
size: .

DNA: TGTGCCAGCAGCTCCCCGGGACAGGACTATGGCTACACCTTC
CDR3: CASSSPGQDYGYTF
D: TRBD1
J: TRBJ1-2
V: TRBV11-2
size: once

DNA: TGTGCCAGCAGCCTACGACTTTTCCCGACTAGCGGGGGGGCTAGGAATGAGCAGTTCTTC
CDR3: CASSLRLFPTSGGARNEQFF
D: TRBD2
J: TRBJ2-1
V: TRBV14
size: .

DNA: TGTGCCAGCACTGAGTCCCTCGGGAATTCACCCCTCCACTTT
CDR3: CASTESLGNSPLHF
D: .
J: TRBJ1-6
V: TRBV6-5
size: .

DNA: TGTGCCAGCAGCCATGCCCCCCTGGGCACCCGTGTCTATGGCTACACCTTC
CDR3: CASSHAPLGTRVYGYTF
D: .
J: TRBJ1-2
V: TRBV7-9
size: once

DNA: TGTGCCAGCAGCGCGGGGGGGGACCCACAAGAGACCCAGTACTTC
CDR3: CASSAGGDPQETQYF
D: TRBD2
J: TRBJ2-5
V: TRBV9
size: .

DNA: TGTGCCAGCAGCCCCTTGCAAGAGACCCAGTACTTC
CDR3: CASSPLQETQYF
D: .
J: TRBJ2-5
V: TRBV7-7
size: once

DNA: TGTGCCTGGAGTGACCAGGGGACTGGCACTGAAGCTTTCTTT
CDR3: CAWSDQGTGTEAFF
D: .
J: TRBJ1-1
V: TRBV30
size: .

DNA: TGTGCCAGTAGTATAGGGACAGGGAGCTCTGGGGCCAACGTCCTGACTTTC
CDR3: CASSIGTGSSGANVLTF
D: TRBD1
J: TRBJ2-6
V: TRBV19
size: .

DNA: TGTGCCAGCAGCTCCGGACAGGGAAGAGCTGGGGCCAACGTCCTGACTTTC
CDR3: CASSSGQGRAGANVLTF
D: TRBD1
J: TRBJ2-6
V: TRBV7-6
size: .

DNA: TGTGCCTGGAGTGGGTGGGCTGAAGCTTTCTTT
CDR3: CAWSGWAEAFF
D: .
J: TRBJ1-1
V: TRBV30
size: few

DNA: TGTGCCAGCAGCGTCCTAGGGCAGCAAGAGACCCAGTACTTC
CDR3: CASSVLGQQETQYF
D: .
J: TRBJ2-5
V: TRBV7-9
size: .

DNA: TGTGCCAGTACCGCCGGGACAGGGCTGAACACTGAAGCTTTCTTT
CDR3: CASTAGTGLNTEAFF
D: TRBD1
J: TRBJ1-1
V: TRBV19
size: .

DNA: TGTGCCAGCAGCCCCCTATGGGGGTGGGGTGGGGAGCAGTACTTC
CDR3: CASSPLWGWGGEQYF
D: .
J: TRBJ2-7
V: TRBV27
size: .

DNA: TGTGCCTGGAGTGTACGTCCAGGGGGCCGCCCGAGCTCCTACGAGCAGTACTTC
CDR3: CAWSVRPGGRPSSYEQYF
D: TRBD1
J: TRBJ2-7
V: TRBV30
size: .

DNA: TGTGCCAGCAGCTCCTTCGACAATGAGCAGTTCTTC
CDR3: CASSSFDNEQFF
D: .
J: TRBJ2-1
V: TRBV7-9
size: .

DNA: TGCGCCAGCAGCATGGGGGGTTCGGGCTACACCTTC
CDR3: CASSMGGSGYTF
D: .
J: TRBJ1-2
V: TRBV4-3
size: .

DNA: TGTGCCAGCAGCGGCGGGGCAGGGACAGGGGAGGAAAAACTGTTTTTT
CDR3: CASSGGAGTGEEKLFF
D: TRBD1
J: TRBJ1-4
V: TRBV9
size: .

DNA: TGTGCCAGCAGTTTGGGACTAAGTCAGCCCCAGCATTTT
CDR3: CASSLGLSQPQHF
D: .
J: TRBJ1-5
V: TRBV27
size: .

DNA: TGTGCCAGCAGCCCGAACCCACTTGGCTCGACCGGGGAGCTGTTTTTT
CDR3: CASSPNPLGSTGELFF
D: .
J: TRBJ2-2
V: TRBV7-3
size: .

DNA: TGTGCCAGCATCAACCTTGGGGTCTTTGGCTACACCTTC
CDR3: CASINLGVFGYTF
D: .
J: TRBJ1-2
V: TRBV2
size: .

DNA: TGTGCCAGCAGTGCATGGGGGGGGCGCAGGGGACAGAACACTGAAGCTTTCTTT
CDR3: CASSAWGGRRGQNTEAFF
D: .
J: TRBJ1-1
V: TRBV2
size: few

DNA: TGTGCCAGCAGCCCCCGGACAGGCAATCAGCCCCAGCATTTT
CDR3: CASSPRTGNQPQHF
D: .
J: TRBJ1-5
V: TRBV5-8
size: once

DNA: TGTGCCAGCAGGCTCCCAGGGGAGTATGGCTACACCTTC
CDR3: CASRLPGEYGYTF
D: .
J: TRBJ1-2
V: TRBV2
size: .

DNA: TGTGCCAGCAGCTTTGTTTTAACAAGGACAGCCCCTAACTATGGCTACACCTTC
CDR3: CASSFVLTRTAPNYGYTF
D: .
J: TRBJ1-2
V: TRBV7-9
size: .

DNA: TGTGCCAGCAGCCCGACTAGCGCGCTCTACGAGCAGTACTTC
CDR3: CASSPTSALYEQYF
D: TRBD2
J: TRBJ2-7
V: TRBV4-2
size: .

DNA: TGTGCCAGCAGCTTAAATGGGCAAATGAACACTGAAGCTTTCTTT
CDR3: CASSLNGQMNTEAFF
D: .
J: TRBJ1-1
V: TRBV11-1
size: .

DNA: TGTGCCAGCAGTAGAGCTATAGCGGGGGGCCGAGATACGCAGTATTTT
CDR3: CASSRAIAGGRDTQYF
D: TRBD2
J: TRBJ2-3
V: TRBV5-4
size: few

DNA: TGTGCCAGCAGCTCCAACAGGGAACGCTACAATGAGCAGTTCTTC
CDR3: CASSSNRERYNEQFF
D: .
J: TRBJ2-1
V: TRBV11-3
size: .

DNA: TGCAGCGTCGCCTCCAGGGGGGCTAGCACAGATACGCAGTATTTT
CDR3: CSVASRGASTDTQYF
D: .
J: TRBJ2-3
V: TRBV29-1
size: .

DNA: TGTGCCAGTAGAGCGGGCCGGCTAAACAATGAGCAGTTCTTC
CDR3: CASRAGRLNNEQFF
D: .
J: TRBJ2-1
V: TRBV19
size: .

DNA: TGCGCCAGCAGCCACTCCGGACAGGGGGGGCAAGAGACCCAGTACTTC
CDR3: CASSHSGQGGQETQYF
D: TRBD1
J: TRBJ2-5
V: TRBV4-3
size: .

DNA: TGCAGTGCTAGGGACAGCTTTTTCACCTTC
CDR3: CSARDSFFTF
D: .
J: TRBJ1-2
V: TRBV20-1
size: .

DNA: TGTGCCACCAGCAGGCCAGGGGACAGACCAGTTGGCTACACCTTC
CDR3: CATSRPGDRPVGYTF
D: TRBD1
J: TRBJ1-2
V: TRBV15
size: .

DNA: TGTGCCAGCAGCACCTACAATGAGCAGTTCTTC
CDR3: CASSTYNEQFF
D: .
J: TRBJ2-1
V: TRBV27
size: .

DNA: TGTGCCAGCAGCCGACAGGGTTTCCCCTACGAGCAGTACTTC
CDR3: CASSRQGFPYEQYF
D: TRBD1
J: TRBJ2-7
V: TRBV6-5
size: .

DNA: TGCGCCAGCAGCCAAGATCTCCCTAGCGGGGGGAACACCGGGGAGCTGTTTTTT
CDR3: CASSQDLPSGGNTGELFF
D: TRBD2
J: TRBJ2-2
V: TRBV4-3
size: .

DNA: TGTGCCAGCAGTTTGGCCGTCGGGGGATCTGGGTACGAGCAGTACTTC
CDR3: CASSLAVGGSGYEQYF
D: .
J: TRBJ2-7
V: TRBV27
size: .

DNA: TGTGCCAGCAGTCCCCGCCCGCTAGAAAACAGGGGGCGAGGGGACACTGAAGCTTTCTTT
CDR3: CASSPRPLENRGRGDTEAFF
D: TRBD1
J: TRBJ1-1
V: TRBV27
size: .

DNA: TGTGCCAGCAGGCGGGGGGGCGGAGAGACCCAGTACTTC
CDR3: CASRRGGGETQYF
D: TRBD2
J: TRBJ2-5
V: TRBV5-5
size: .

DNA: TGTGCCAGCAGCTTAGTGTCTGGAGGGGGCACTGAAGCTTTCTTT
CDR3: CASSLVSGGGTEAFF
D: .
J: TRBJ1-1
V: TRBV7-2
size: .

DNA: TGTGCCTGGAGGGGACAGTCCGCCTATGGCTACACCTTC
CDR3: CAWRGQSAYGYTF
D: TRBD1
J: TRBJ1-2
V: TRBV30
size: .

DNA: TGCGCCAGCAGCTTGGCCGTCGGGGCCCATGGCTACACCTTC
CDR3: CASSLAVGAHGYTF
D: .
J: TRBJ1-2
V: TRBV5-1
size: once

DNA: TGCGCCAGCAGCTTGGTTTTGGGAATTCGGCGGCAGGACCAAGGCTATGGCTACACCTTC
CDR3: CASSLVLGIRRQDQGYGYTF
D: .
J: TRBJ1-2
V: TRBV5-1
size: .

DNA: TGTGCCAGCAGGGAGAACTACGAGCAGTACTTC
CDR3: CASRENYEQYF
D: .
J: TRBJ2-7
V: TRBV19
size: .

DNA: TGTGCCAGCAGCTTAACAGGGGTCTATGGCTACACCTTC
CDR3: CASSLTGVYGYTF
D: TRBD1
J: TRBJ1-2
V: TRBV11-2
size: .

DNA: TGTGCCAGCAGTTTGACGGGACACCGTGGCTACGAGCAGTACTTC
CDR3: CASSLTGHRGYEQYF
D: .
J: TRBJ2-7
V: TRBV27
size: .

DNA: TGTGCCATCACAATCGGGTACCGAGAGACCCAGTACTTC
CDR3: CAITIGYRETQYF
D: .
J: TRBJ2-5
V: TRBV2
size: many